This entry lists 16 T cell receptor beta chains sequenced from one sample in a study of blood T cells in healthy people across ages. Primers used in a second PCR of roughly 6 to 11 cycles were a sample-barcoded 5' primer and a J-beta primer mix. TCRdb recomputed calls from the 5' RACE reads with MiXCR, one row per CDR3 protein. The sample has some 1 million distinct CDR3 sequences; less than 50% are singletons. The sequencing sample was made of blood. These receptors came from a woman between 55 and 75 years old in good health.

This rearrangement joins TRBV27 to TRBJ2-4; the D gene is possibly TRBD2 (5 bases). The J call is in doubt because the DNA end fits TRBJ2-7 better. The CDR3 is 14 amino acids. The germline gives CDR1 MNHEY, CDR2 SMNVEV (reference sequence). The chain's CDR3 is CASSYAGLPYEQYF. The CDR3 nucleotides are TGTGCCAGCAGTTACGCGGGCCTCCCCTACGAGCAGTACTTC.

The CDR3 nucleotides read TGCAGCGCGACAGGGGCGTCTAGTGCCGTCACGCAGTATTTT. Encoded protein: CSATGASSAVTQYF. The V and J genes are TRBV29-1 and TRBJ2-3, with 8 bases that match TRBD1. V lost 7 bases and J lost 9; bases outside the gene matches: 15. CDR3 length: 14 residues. Germline CDR1 reads SQVTM; CDR2 reads ANQGSEA.

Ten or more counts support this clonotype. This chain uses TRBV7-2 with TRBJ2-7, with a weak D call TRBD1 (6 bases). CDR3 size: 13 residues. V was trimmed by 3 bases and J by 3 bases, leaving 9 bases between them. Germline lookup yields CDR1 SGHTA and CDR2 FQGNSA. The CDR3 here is CASSFGQNYEQYF. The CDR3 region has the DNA TGTGCCAGCAGCTTCGGACAGAACTACGAGCAGTACTTC.

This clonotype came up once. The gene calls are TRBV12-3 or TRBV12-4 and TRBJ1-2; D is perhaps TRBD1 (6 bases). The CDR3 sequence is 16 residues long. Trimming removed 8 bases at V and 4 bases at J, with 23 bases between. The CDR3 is CASRSSVGQGSYGYTF. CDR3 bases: TGTGCCAGCCGCTCGTCCGTGGGGCAGGGGTCCTATGGCTACACCTTC.

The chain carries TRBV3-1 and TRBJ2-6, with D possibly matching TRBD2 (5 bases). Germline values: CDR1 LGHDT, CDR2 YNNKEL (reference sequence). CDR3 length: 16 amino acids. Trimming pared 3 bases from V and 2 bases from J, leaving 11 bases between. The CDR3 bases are TGTGCCAGCAGCCAGGCGGGTACCCCTGGGGCCAACGTCCTGACTTTC. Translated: CASSQAGTPGANVLTF.

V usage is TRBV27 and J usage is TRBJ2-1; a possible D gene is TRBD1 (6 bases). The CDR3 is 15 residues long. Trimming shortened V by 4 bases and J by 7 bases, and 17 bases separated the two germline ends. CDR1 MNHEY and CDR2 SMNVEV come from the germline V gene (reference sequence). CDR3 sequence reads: CASSSPSTGGNEQFF. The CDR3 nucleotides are TGTGCCAGCAGTTCCCCTTCGACAGGCGGGAATGAGCAGTTCTTC.

For the CDR3, the DNA is TGCAGTGCTACCCCAGGGACCCGTACCTACGAGCAGTACTTC. It translates to CSATPGTRTYEQYF. The J gene is TRBJ2-7, the V gene TRBV20-1; D possibly uses TRBD1 or TRBD2 (5 bases each). The CDR3 has 14 amino acids. CDR1 and CDR2 (germline): DFQATT, SNEGSKA (reference sequence). V was clipped by 4 bases and J by 2 bases, with 15 bases between them.

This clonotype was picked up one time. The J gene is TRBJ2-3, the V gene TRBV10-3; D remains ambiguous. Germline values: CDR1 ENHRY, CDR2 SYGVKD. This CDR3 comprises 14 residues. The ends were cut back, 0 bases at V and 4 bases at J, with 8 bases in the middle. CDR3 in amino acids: CAISESVRADTQYF. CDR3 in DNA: TGTGCCATCAGTGAGTCGGTTAGGGCAGATACGCAGTATTTT.

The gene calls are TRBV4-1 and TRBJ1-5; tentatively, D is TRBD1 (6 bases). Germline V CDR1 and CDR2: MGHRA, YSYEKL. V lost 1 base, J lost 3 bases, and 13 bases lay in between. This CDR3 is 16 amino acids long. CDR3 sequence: CASSQAAGTPNQPQHF. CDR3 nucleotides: TGCGCCAGCAGCCAAGCGGCCGGGACACCCAATCAGCCCCAGCATTTT.

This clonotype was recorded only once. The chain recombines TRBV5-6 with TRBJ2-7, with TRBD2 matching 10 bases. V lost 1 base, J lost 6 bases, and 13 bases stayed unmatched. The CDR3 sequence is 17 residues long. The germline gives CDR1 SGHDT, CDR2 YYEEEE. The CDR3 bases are TGTGCCAGCAGCTTGTTAGGGGACTCTAGCGGGAGTGGCGAGCAGTACTTC. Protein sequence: CASSLLGDSSGSGEQYF.

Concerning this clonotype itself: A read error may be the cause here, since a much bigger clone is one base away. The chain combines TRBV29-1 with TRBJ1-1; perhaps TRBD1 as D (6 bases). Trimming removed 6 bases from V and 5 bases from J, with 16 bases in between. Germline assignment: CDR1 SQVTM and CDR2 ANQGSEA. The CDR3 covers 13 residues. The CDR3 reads CSVRARGGTEAFF. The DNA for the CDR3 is TGCAGCGTGAGGGCCAGGGGTGGGACTGAAGCTTTCTTT.

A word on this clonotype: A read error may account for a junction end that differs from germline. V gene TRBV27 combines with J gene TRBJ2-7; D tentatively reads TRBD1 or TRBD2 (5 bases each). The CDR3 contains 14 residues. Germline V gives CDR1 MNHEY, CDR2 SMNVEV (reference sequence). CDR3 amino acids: CAGSFTGPSYEQYF. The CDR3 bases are TGTGCCGGCAGTTTCACGGGACCCTCCTACGAGCAGTACTTC.

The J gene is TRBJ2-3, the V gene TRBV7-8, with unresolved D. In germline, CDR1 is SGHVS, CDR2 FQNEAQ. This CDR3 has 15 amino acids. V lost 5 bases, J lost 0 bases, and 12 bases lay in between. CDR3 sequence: CASSLYPHSTDTQYF. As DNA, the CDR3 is TGTGCCAGCAGCCTTTACCCACATAGCACAGATACGCAGTATTTT.

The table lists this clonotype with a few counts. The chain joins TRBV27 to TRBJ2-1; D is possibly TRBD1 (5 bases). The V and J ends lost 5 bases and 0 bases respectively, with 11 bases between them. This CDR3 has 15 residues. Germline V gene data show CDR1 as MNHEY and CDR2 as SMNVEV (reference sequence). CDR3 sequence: CASSPRVLSYNEQFF. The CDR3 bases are TGTGCCAGCAGTCCCAGGGTCCTCTCCTACAATGAGCAGTTCTTC.

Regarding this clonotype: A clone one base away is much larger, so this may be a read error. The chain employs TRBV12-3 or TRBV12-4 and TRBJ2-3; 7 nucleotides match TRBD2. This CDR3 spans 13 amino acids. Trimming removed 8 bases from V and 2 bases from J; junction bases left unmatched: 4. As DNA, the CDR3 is TGTGCCAGCCGCGCGGGAGACACAGATACGCAGTATTTT. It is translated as CASRAGDTDTQYF.

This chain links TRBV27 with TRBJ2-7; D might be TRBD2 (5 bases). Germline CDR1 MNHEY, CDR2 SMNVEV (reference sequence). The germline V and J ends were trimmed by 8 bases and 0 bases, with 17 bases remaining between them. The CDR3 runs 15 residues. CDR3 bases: TGTGCCAGCTCTCAGAGCGGAGGAAGCTCCTACGAGCAGTACTTC. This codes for CASSQSGGSSYEQYF.